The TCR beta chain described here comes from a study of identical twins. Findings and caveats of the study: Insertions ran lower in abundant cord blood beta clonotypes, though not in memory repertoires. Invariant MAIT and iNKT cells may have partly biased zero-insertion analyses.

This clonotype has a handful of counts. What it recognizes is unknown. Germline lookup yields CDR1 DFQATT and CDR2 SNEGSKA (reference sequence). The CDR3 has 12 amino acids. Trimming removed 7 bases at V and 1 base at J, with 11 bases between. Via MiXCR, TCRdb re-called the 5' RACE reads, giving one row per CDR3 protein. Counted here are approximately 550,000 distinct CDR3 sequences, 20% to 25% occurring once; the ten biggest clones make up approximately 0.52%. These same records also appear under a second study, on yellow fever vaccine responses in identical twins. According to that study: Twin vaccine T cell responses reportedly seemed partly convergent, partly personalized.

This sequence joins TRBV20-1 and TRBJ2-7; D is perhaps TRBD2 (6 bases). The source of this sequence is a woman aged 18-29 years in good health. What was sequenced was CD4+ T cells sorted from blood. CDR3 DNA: TGCAGTGGGAGGGACGAATCCTACGAGCAGTACTTC. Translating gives CSGRDESYEQYF.